This entry lists 14 T cell receptor beta chains sequenced from one sample in a study of Graves' ophthalmopathy and Graves' hyperthyroidism (dated by TCRdb to between 2018 and 2020). For sequencing, an Illumina HiSeq 2000 was employed. For repertoire sequencing, the TCR beta CDR3 regions were amplified from RNA transcripts. The first round of RT-PCR was done with HTBI primers and the Qiagen OneStep RT-PCR kit, and was followed by a second round of multiplex PCR, then size selection and purification. TCRdb itself trimmed the public reads at Q25 with fastp, ran MiXCR and retained productive beta chains. Rows are unified per CDR3 protein, each entry keeping the most common DNA and genes. The table for this sample lists about 620,000 distinct CDR3 sequences; roughly 20% of them were counted only once. Of the sample, roughly 7.4% falls within the top ten clones. Sequencing was carried out using peripheral blood. The receptors stem from a woman aged 18-29 years with stable Graves' hyperthyroidism. Some clones in this sample may be carry-over from other donors' samples. Donor details come from another sample of the same person, matched by shared clones.

This clonotype was seen a single time. The chain combines TRBV2 with TRBJ2-7; 8 bases agree with TRBD1. The CDR3 contains 14 residues. V lost 7 bases, J lost 2 bases, and 7 bases stayed unmatched. Germline CDR1 is SNHLY and CDR2 is FYNNEI. DNA of the CDR3: TGTGCCAGCACAGGGGGCGGTGTGGCCTACGAGCAGTACTTC. Its protein is CASTGGGVAYEQYF.

This clonotype was detected only a few times. A read error is possible here, since a much larger clone lies one base away. The V gene is TRBV12-3 or TRBV12-4, the J gene TRBJ1-1; no definite D call. The CDR3 runs 14 residues. CDR3 sequence: CASSLEALNTEACF. The CDR3 nucleotides are TGTGCCAGCAGTTTAGAAGCCCTGAACACTGAAGCTTGCTTT.

This clonotype was detected many times. The rearrangement joins TRBV2 to TRBJ1-2; D is ambiguous. V lost 5 bases and J 6 bases, leaving 13 bases between the germline ends. CDR3 size: 13 residues. Germline V lookup: CDR1 SNHLY, CDR2 FYNNEI. CDR3 amino acids: CASSFLGQNGYTF. The CDR3 DNA follows: TGTGCCAGCAGTTTCCTAGGGCAAAATGGCTACACCTTC.

This clonotype appeared many times. V gene TRBV12-3 or TRBV12-4 combines with J gene TRBJ1-5; no definite D call. The CDR3 has 14 residues. V lost 1 base and J lost 6, with 10 bases in between. The CDR3 region has the DNA TGTGCCAGCAGTTTAGGTGGGTCAGTTCAGCCCCAGCATTTT. It yields the protein CASSLGGSVQPQHF.

The J gene is TRBJ1-5, the V gene TRBV30, with 7 bases matching TRBD1. V was clipped by 4 bases and J by 9 bases; unmatched bases: 15. This CDR3 spans 15 amino acids. CDR1 and CDR2 (germline): GTSNPN, SVGIG (reference sequence). Written as DNA, the CDR3 is TGTGCCTGGACCCCCCGGGAGGGGGCCCTTGGGCCCCAGCATTTT. Residues: CAWTPREGALGPQHF.

This clonotype came up many times. This chain joins TRBV27 and TRBJ2-7, with 10 nucleotides matching TRBD1. The ends lost 5 bases at V and 3 bases at J; junction bases unmatched: 7. There are 15 residues in the CDR3. In germline, CDR1 is MNHEY, CDR2 SMNVEV (reference sequence). The CDR3 DNA is TGTGCCAGCAGTATCCGGGACAGGGGAATCTACGAGCAGTACTTC. It yields the protein CASSIRDRGIYEQYF.

The chain joins TRBV19 to TRBJ1-1; D gene ambiguous. V was clipped by 0 bases and J by 1 base, with 12 bases between them. The germline CDR1 and CDR2 sequences are LNHDA and SQIVND (reference sequence). The CDR3 runs 16 residues. CDR3 sequence (DNA): TGTGCCAGTAGTATAGACCGGCGGTTAGGGAACACTGAAGCTTTCTTT. It codes for CASSIDRRLGNTEAFF.

This clonotype has at least ten counts. The J gene is TRBJ2-7, the V gene TRBV18, with D perhaps TRBD2 (6 bases). The CDR3 loop spans 12 amino acids. The germline V gene encodes CDR1 KGHSH and CDR2 LQKENI. V was trimmed by 8 bases and J by 3 bases, leaving 11 bases between them. CDR3 loop: CASSPGGYEQYF. The CDR3 nucleotides read TGTGCCAGCAGTCCCGGGGGCTACGAGCAGTACTTC.

This clonotype was seen repeatedly, ten times or more. This sequence joins TRBV10-3 and TRBJ1-1, with D perhaps matching TRBD1 (6 bases). This CDR3 has 17 residues. CDR1 and CDR2 (germline): ENHRY, SYGVKD. Trimming stripped 6 bases from V and 0 bases from J, with 20 bases between. In DNA form, the CDR3 reads TGTGCCATCAGCTATGGGGCAGGTGGGGGCATGAACACTGAAGCTTTCTTT. Protein product: CAISYGAGGGMNTEAFF.

The chain links TRBV12-3 or TRBV12-4 to TRBJ2-7; D is undetermined. This CDR3 spans 16 amino acids. V was clipped by 1 base and J by 1 base, with 14 bases between them. This chain's CDR3 is CASSLEEVLLSYEQYF. The DNA for the CDR3 is TGTGCCAGCAGTTTAGAGGAAGTTCTGTTATCCTACGAGCAGTACTTC.

V is TRBV30 and J is TRBJ1-3; 7 bases are shared with TRBD1. Germline V gene data show CDR1 as GTSNPN and CDR2 as SVGIG (reference sequence). Trimming removed 2 bases from V and 2 bases from J; junction bases left unmatched: 3. The CDR3 totals 14 residues. CDR3 bases: TGTGCCTGGAGTTACGGACAGGCTGGAAACACCATATATTTT. Protein: CAWSYGQAGNTIYF.

DNA for the CDR3: TGTGCCTGGAGTCCCGGCGGGGGTCAGCCCCAGCATTTT. It specifies CAWSPGGGQPQHF. The chain has TRBV30 and TRBJ1-5; D perhaps matches TRBD1 (5 bases). Between the trimmed V and J ends, which lost 2 bases and 6 bases, there was a span of 11 bases. Per the germline V gene, CDR1 is GTSNPN and CDR2 is SVGIG (reference sequence). The CDR3 loop spans 13 amino acids.

This clonotype was counted only a few times. The chain carries TRBV4-1 and TRBJ1-2; D is ambiguous. V gave up 0 bases and J gave up 8 bases, with 10 bases separating them. CDR3 length: 13 residues. Per germline, CDR1 MGHRA and CDR2 YSYEKL. The CDR3 nucleotides read TGCGCCAGCAGCCAAGAAGGCCTGCGGGGCTACACCTTC. Translation: CASSQEGLRGYTF.

At least ten counts were recorded for this clonotype. The chain links TRBV11-2 to TRBJ2-2; tentative D call: TRBD1 (6 bases). This CDR3 comprises 15 residues. Germline CDR1 and CDR2: SGHAT and FQNNGV. The V gene lost 6 bases and the J gene lost 2 bases, with 13 bases spanning the gap. The CDR3 sequence: CASSRTVPNTGELFF. In DNA form, the CDR3 reads TGTGCCAGCAGTCGGACAGTCCCTAACACCGGGGAGCTGTTTTTT.